This entry lists 10 T cell receptor beta chains sequenced from one sample in a study of molecular identifiers for immune sequencing clone quantification. TCRdb ran MiXCR on the PCR reads and lists one entry per CDR3 protein. The data contain roughly 40,000 distinct CDR3 sequences, more than 20% of them singletons. The sample consisted of naive CD8+ T cells from blood, with Jurkat cell RNA spiked in. As for subset: FACS-sorted CD8+CD4-CCR7+CD45RA+ naive T cells. The receptor set was obtained from a human donor in good health. Some libraries in this study had Jurkat cell RNA spiked in.

This clonotype was recorded at least ten times. This chain uses TRBV5-8 with TRBJ2-3; TRBD1 is a possible D gene (5 bases). Per the germline V gene, CDR1 is SGHTS and CDR2 is YDEGEE. Trimming removed 4 bases at V and 1 base at J, with 16 bases between. The CDR3 has 16 residues. This CDR3 reads CASSQVGQSRTDTQYF. The CDR3 region has the DNA TGTGCCAGCAGCCAAGTGGGGCAGTCTCGCACAGATACGCAGTATTTT. The full variable domain, with the rest looked up from reference TRBV5-8 and TRBJ2-3, is EAGVTQSPTHLIKTRGQQATLRCSPISGHTSVYWYQQALGLGLQFLLWYDEGEERNRGNFPPRFSGRQFPNYSSELNVNALELEDSALYLCASSQVGQSRTDTQYFGPGTRLTVL.

About this clonotype: A read error is possible here, since a much larger clone lies one base away. The chain couples TRBV4-1 to TRBJ2-2, with D tentatively TRBD2 (5 bases). CDR1 and CDR2 from the germline V gene are MGHRA and YSYEKL. The CDR3 extends over 12 amino acids. This CDR3 reads CASSQNTGEQFF. As DNA, the CDR3 is TGCGCCAGCAGCCAAAACACCGGGGAGCAGTTTTTT.

This clonotype was seen repeatedly, ten times or more. V and J are TRBV25-1 and TRBJ1-1, with D perhaps TRBD1 (5 bases). The germline CDR1 and CDR2 sequences are MGHDK and SYGVNS. CDR3 length: 14 amino acids. Trimming took 5 bases from V and 5 from J, leaving 15 bases between them. The CDR3 region is CASSSQGGPTEAFF. The CDR3 nucleotides read TGTGCCAGCAGTAGTCAGGGAGGGCCGACTGAAGCTTTCTTT.

This clonotype turned up a few times. Being one base from a much bigger clone, this may be a read error. V and J are TRBV4-1 and TRBJ2-1; 10 nucleotides agree with TRBD1. J was trimmed by 8 bases and V by 11 bases; bases with no gene match: 12. The CDR3 has 14 residues. From germline, CDR1 is MGHRA and CDR2 YSYEKL. CDR3 sequence: CAPSEGQGIYEQFF. The CDR3, as DNA: TGCGCCCCCTCAGAGGGACAGGGGATCTATGAGCAGTTCTTC.

On this clonotype: One base away lies a much larger clone, so this may be a sequencing read error. V is TRBV7-2 and J is TRBJ1-4; TRBD1 is a possible D gene (5 bases). The CDR3 is 14 residues long. From germline, CDR1 is SGHTA and CDR2 FQGNSA. CDR3 DNA: TGTGCCGGCAGCCCGTGGGGGTTCGGTGAAAAACTGTTTTTT. This translates into CAGSPWGFGEKLFF.

In its sample, this clonotype was seen many times. The genes are TRBV6-2 or TRBV6-3 and TRBJ2-1; 8 bases line up with TRBD2. The J segment lost 7 bases and the V segment lost 8 bases, leaving 7 bases of the junction unmatched. Looked up from germline, CDR1 is MNHEY and CDR2 is SVGEGT. The CDR3 covers 13 residues. The CDR3 spells CASYAVAGNEQFF. The CDR3 bases are TGTGCCAGCTATGCGGTAGCGGGGAATGAGCAGTTCTTC.

Turning to this clonotype: A much more abundant neighbour one base away suggests this may be a read error. Because it lacks the conserved phenylalanine or tryptophan at the end, this CDR3 is likely a read error. The J gene is TRBJ2-7, the V gene TRBV5-1; D call uncertain. The V end lost 4 bases, the J end lost 3 bases, and 20 bases lay between the germline ends. This CDR3 comprises 16 residues. Per the germline V gene, CDR1 is SGHRS and CDR2 is YFSETQ. CDR3 protein: CASSRNDFGRLYEQYS. CDR3 bases: TGCGCCAGCAGCCGGAACGACTTTGGCCGCCTCTACGAGCAGTACTCC.

V and J are TRBV12-3 or TRBV12-4 and TRBJ1-1; maybe TRBD1 (5 bases). This CDR3 comprises 17 residues. The V and J ends lost 2 bases and 3 bases respectively, with 19 bases between them. CDR3: CASSLSHMGREHTEAFF. CDR3 DNA: TGTGCCAGCAGTTTAAGTCATATGGGCAGGGAGCACACTGAAGCTTTCTTT.

This clonotype was recorded at least ten times. This chain uses TRBV2 with TRBJ2-3; weak D call: TRBD1 (7 bases). The CDR3 length is 16 residues. Germline CDR1 SNHLY, CDR2 FYNNEI. Trimming shortened V by 6 bases and J by 2 bases, and 18 bases separated the two germline ends. The CDR3 region is CASSARQGGLTDTQYF. The CDR3 DNA reads as TGTGCCAGCAGCGCCCGTCAGGGGGGCCTCACAGATACGCAGTATTTT.

At least ten counts were recorded for this clonotype. V gene TRBV7-2 combines with J gene TRBJ2-3; D gene unclear. V gave up 2 bases and J gave up 10 bases, with 10 bases separating them. The CDR3 spans 12 residues. Germline V lookup: CDR1 SGHTA, CDR2 FQGNSA. The CDR3 loop reads CASSLLTPSQYF. CDR3 bases: TGTGCCAGCAGCTTATTAACTCCCTCGCAGTATTTT.